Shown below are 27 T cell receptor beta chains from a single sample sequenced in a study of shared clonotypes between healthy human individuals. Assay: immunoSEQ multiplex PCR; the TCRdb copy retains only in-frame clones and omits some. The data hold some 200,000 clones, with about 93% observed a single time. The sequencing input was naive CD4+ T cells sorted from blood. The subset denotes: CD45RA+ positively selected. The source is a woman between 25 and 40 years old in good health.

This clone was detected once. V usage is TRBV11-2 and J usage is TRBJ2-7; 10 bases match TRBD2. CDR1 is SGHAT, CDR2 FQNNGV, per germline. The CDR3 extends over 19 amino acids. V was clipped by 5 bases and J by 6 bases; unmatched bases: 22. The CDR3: CASSTRAGLQREGLVEQYF. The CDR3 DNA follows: TGTGCCAGCAGCACTAGGGCGGGACTCCAGCGGGAGGGCCTCGTCGAGCAGTACTTC. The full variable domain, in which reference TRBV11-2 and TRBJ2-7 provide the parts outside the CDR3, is EAGVAQSPRYKIIEKRQSVAFWCNPISGHATLYWYQQILGQGPKLLIQFQNNGVVDDSQLPKDRFSAERLKGVDSTLKIQPAKLEDSAVYLCASSTRAGLQREGLVEQYFGPGTRLTVT.

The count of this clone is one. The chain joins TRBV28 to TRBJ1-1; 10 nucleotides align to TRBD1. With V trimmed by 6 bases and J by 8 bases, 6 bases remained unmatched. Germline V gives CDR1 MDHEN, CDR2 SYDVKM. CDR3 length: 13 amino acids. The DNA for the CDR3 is TGTGCCAGCAGCCCTGGGACAGGGGAGGAAGCTTTCTTT. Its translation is CASSPGTGEEAFF.

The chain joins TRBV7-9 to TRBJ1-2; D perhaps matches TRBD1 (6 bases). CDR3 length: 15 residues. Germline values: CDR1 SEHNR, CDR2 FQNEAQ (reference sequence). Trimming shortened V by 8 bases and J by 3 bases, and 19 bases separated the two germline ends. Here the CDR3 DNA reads TGTGCCAGCTCTATTAGCGGTCCAGGGGACTATGGCTACACCTTC. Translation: CASSISGPGDYGYTF.

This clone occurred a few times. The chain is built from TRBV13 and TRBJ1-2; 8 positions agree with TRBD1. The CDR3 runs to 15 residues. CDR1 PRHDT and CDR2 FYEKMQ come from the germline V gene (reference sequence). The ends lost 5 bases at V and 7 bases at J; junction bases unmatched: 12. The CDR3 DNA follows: TGTGCCAGCAGCCTTCATGACAGGGGAACGGGTGGCTACACCTTC. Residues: CASSLHDRGTGGYTF. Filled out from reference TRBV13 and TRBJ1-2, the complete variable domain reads AAGVIQSPRHLIKEKRETATLKCYPIPRHDTVYWYQQGPGQDPQFLISFYEKMQSDKGSIPDRFSAQQFSDYHSELNMSSLELGDSALYFCASSLHDRGTGGYTFGSGTRLTVV.

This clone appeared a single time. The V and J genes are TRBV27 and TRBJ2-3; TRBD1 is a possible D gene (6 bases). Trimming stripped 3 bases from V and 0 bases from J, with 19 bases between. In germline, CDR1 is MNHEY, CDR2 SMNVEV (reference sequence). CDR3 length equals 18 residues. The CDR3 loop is CASSFYRIGGTSTDTQYF. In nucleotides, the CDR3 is TGTGCCAGCAGTTTTTACCGAATAGGGGGTACTAGCACAGATACGCAGTATTTT.

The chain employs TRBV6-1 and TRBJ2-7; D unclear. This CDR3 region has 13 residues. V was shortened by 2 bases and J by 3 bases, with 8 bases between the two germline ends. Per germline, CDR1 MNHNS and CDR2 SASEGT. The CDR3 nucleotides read TGTGCCAGCAGTGAAAATCATGGCTACGAGCAGTACTTC. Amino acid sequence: CASSENHGYEQYF.

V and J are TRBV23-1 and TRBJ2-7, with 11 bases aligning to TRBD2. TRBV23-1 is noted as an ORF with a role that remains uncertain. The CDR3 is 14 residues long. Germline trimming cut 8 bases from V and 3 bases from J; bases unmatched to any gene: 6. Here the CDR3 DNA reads TGCGCCAGCTCCGACCTAGCGGGAGGCTACGAGCAGTACTTC. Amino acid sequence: CASSDLAGGYEQYF.

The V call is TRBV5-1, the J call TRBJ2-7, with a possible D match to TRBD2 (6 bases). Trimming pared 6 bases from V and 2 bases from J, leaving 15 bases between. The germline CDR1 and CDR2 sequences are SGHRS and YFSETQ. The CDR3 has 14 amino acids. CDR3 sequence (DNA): TGCGCCAGCACGAGGGAGGTATTCGCCTACGAGCAGTACTTC. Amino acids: CASTREVFAYEQYF.

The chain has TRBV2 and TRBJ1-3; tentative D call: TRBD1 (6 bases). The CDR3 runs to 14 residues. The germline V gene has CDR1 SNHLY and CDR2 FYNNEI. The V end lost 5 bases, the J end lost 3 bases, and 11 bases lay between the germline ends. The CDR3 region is CASSRQGSGNTIYF. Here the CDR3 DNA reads TGTGCCAGCAGTAGGCAGGGGAGTGGAAACACCATATATTTT.

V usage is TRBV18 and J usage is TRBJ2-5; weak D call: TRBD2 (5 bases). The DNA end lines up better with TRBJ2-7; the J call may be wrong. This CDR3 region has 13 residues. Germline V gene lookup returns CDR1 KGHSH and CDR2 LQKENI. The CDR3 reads CASSPSGAYEQYF. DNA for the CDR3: TGTGCCAGCTCACCATCCGGGGCCTACGAGCAGTACTTC.

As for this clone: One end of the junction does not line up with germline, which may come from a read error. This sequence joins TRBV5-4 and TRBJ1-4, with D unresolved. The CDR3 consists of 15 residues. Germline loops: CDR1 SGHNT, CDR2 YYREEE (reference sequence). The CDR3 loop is CASSLDRPGNEKLFF. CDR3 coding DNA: TGCGCCAGCAGCTTGGATAGGCCTGGAAATGAAAAACTGTTTTTT. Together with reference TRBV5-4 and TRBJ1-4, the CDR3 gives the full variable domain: ETGVTQSPTHLIKTRGQQVTLRCSSQSGHNTVSWYQQALGQGPQFIFQYYREEENGRGNFPPRFSGLQFPNYSSELNVNALELDDSALYLCASSLDRPGNEKLFFGSGTQLSVL.

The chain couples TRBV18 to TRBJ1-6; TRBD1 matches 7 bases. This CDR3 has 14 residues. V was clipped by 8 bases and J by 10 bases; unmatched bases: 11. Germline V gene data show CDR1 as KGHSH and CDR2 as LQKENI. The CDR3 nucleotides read TGTGCCAGCACCAGGGGGAGGGTCGACTCACCCCTCCACTTT. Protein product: CASTRGRVDSPLHF.

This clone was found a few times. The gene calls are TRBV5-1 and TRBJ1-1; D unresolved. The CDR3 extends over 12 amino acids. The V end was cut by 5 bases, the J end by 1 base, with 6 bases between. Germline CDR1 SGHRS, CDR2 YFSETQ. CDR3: CASRESNTEAFF. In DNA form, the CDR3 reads TGCGCCAGCAGGGAGTCGAACACTGAAGCTTTCTTT.

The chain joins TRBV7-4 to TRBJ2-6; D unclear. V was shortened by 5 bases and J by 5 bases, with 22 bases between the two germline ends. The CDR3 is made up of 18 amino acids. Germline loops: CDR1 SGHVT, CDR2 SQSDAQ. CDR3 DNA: TGTGCCAGCAGCGGGAAGTCCAGCTCACAAAGTCGGGCCAACGTCCTGACTTTC. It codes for CASSGKSSSQSRANVLTF.

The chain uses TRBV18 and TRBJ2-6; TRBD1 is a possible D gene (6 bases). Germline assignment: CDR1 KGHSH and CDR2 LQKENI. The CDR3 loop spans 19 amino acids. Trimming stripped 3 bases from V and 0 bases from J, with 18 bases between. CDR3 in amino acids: CASSPWTDYRHSGANVLTF. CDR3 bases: TGTGCCAGCTCACCTTGGACAGATTACCGTCACTCTGGGGCCAACGTCCTGACTTTC.

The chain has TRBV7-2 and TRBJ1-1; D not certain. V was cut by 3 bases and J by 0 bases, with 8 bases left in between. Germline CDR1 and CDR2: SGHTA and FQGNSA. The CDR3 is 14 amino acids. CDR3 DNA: TGTGCCAGCAGCTTTGACACATTGAACACTGAAGCTTTCTTT. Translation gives CASSFDTLNTEAFF.

The CDR3: CASSSTGPGGYEQYF. The CDR3 nucleotides are TGTGCCAGCAGCTCCACAGGGCCGGGAGGCTACGAGCAGTACTTC. This chain connects TRBV7-9 to TRBJ2-7, with D possibly matching TRBD2 (7 bases). Germline V gene sequence: CDR1 SEHNR, CDR2 FQNEAQ (reference sequence). CDR3 length equals 15 residues. Trimming took off 4 bases at V and 3 bases at J, with 16 bases between the two ends.

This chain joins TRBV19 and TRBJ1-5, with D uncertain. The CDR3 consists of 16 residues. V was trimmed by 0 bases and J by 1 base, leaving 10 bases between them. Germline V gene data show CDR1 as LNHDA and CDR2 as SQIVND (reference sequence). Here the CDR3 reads CASSIEPGASNQPQHF. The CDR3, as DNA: TGTGCCAGTAGTATAGAACCGGGAGCGAGCAATCAGCCCCAGCATTTT. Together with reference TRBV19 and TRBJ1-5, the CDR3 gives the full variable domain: DGGITQSPKYLFRKEGQNVTLSCEQNLNHDAMYWYRQDPGQGLRLIYYSQIVNDFQKGDIAEGYSVSREKKESFPLTVTSAQKNPTAFYLCASSIEPGASNQPQHFGDGTRLSIL.

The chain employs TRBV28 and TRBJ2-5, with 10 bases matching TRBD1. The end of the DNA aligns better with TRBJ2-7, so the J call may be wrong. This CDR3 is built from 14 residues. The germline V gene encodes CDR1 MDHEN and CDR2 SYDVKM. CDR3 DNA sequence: TGTGCCAGCAGGAGGACAGGGGGGGACTACGAGCAGTACTTC. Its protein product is CASRRTGGDYEQYF.

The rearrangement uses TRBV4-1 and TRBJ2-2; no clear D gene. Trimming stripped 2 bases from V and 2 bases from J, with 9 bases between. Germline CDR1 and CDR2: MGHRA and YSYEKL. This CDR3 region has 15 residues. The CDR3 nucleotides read TGCGCCAGCAGCCAACTTGGGGTTAACACCGGGGAGCTGTTTTTT. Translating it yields CASSQLGVNTGELFF.

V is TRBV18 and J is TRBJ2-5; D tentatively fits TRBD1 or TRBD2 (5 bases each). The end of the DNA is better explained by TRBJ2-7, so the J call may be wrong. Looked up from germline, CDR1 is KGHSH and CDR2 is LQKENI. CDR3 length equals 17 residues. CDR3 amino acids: CASSLTVSGSLSYEQYF. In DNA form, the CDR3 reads TGTGCCAGCTCACTCACAGTTTCAGGGAGCCTCTCCTACGAGCAGTACTTC.

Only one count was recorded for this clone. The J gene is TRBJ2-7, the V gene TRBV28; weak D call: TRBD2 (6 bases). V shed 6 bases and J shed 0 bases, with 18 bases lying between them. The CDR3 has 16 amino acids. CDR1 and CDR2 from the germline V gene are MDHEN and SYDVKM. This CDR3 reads CASRGDFSLDSYEQYF. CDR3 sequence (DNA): TGTGCCAGCAGGGGGGACTTCTCTTTGGACTCCTACGAGCAGTACTTC.

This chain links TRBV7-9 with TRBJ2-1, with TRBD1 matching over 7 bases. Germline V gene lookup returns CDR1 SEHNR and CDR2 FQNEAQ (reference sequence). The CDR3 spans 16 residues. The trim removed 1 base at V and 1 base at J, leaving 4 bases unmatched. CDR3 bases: TGTGCCAGCAGCTTAGGACAGGGATTGTCCTACAATGAGCAGTTCTTC. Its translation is CASSLGQGLSYNEQFF.

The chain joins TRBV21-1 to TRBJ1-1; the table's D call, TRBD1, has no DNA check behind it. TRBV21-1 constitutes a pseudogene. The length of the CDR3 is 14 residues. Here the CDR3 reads CASSNARDNTEAFF. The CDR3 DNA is TGTGCCAGCAGCAACGCCAGGGATAACACTGAAGCTTTCTTT.

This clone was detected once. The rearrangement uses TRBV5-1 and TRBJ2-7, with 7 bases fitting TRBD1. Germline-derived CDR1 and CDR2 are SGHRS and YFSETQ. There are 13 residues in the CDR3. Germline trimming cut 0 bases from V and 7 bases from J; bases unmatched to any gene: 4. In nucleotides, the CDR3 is TGCGCCAGCAGCTTGGGGACAGGTGGAGAGCAGTACTTC. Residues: CASSLGTGGEQYF.

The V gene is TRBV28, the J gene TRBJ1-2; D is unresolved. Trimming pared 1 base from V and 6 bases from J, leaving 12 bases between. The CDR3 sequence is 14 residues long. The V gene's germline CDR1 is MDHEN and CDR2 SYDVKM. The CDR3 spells CASSLSARRNGYTF. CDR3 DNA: TGTGCCAGCAGTTTATCAGCCAGACGCAATGGCTACACCTTC.

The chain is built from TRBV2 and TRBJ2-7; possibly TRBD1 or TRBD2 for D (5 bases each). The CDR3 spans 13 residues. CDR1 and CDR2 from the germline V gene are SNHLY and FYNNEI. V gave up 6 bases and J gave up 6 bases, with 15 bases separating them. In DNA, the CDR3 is TGTGCCAGCAGCGGGGTTGGGGGTTTCGAGCAGTACTTC. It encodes CASSGVGGFEQYF. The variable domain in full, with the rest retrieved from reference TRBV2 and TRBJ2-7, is EPEVTQTPSHQVTQMGQEVILRCVPISNHLYFYWYRQILGQKVEFLVSFYNNEISEKSEIFDDQFSVERPDGSNFTLKIRSTKLEDSAMYFCASSGVGGFEQYFGPGTRLTVT.